A selection of T cell receptor beta chains follows, all from one sample in a study of cytomegalovirus exposure and HLA in healthy donors. Only in-frame clones appear in the TCRdb table, and some are missing; sequencing was by immunoSEQ multiplex PCR. Among 50,000 to 70,000 clones listed, 60% to 80% were seen once. Specimen: PBMCs. The receptor set was obtained from a man aged 25-40 years in good health and CMV-seronegative. CDR3s include the opening cysteine and the closing phenylalanine or tryptophan. The order of the fields is J gene, clone size, V gene, D gene, CDR3 protein, CDR3 DNA. A D gene is named only where the DNA matches it firmly. Only part of the rows carry a size: once, few, many, or a class if the clone is expanded.

>TRBJ2-1|-|TRBV9|TRBD1
CASSVGTGGYNEQFF
TGTGCCAGCAGCGTAGGGACAGGTGGATACAATGAGCAGTTCTTC
>TRBJ2-7|-|TRBV19|TRBD1
CATDRGKGEQYF
TGTGCCACTGACAGGGGGAAAGGGGAGCAGTACTTC
>TRBJ1-5|-|TRBV29-1|-
CSVVVSGASNQPQHF
TGCAGCGTTGTGGTGAGTGGTGCTAGCAATCAGCCCCAGCATTTT
>TRBJ1-6|-|TRBV13|TRBD1
CASSLGQGARIQPLHF
TGTGCCAGCAGCTTAGGTCAGGGGGCAAGAATTCAACCCCTCCACTTT
>TRBJ1-4|-|TRBV6-6|TRBD1
CASRLDRVQEKLFF
TGTGCCAGCAGGCTGGACAGGGTACAGGAAAAACTGTTTTTT
>TRBJ2-7|-|TRBV6-4|-
CASSPDRMSLEQYF
TGTGCCAGCAGCCCCGACAGGATGTCTCTCGAGCAGTACTTC
>TRBJ1-3|-|TRBV18|-
CASSRQSSGNTIYF
TGTGCCAGCTCACGACAGAGCTCTGGAAACACCATATATTTT
>TRBJ2-1|-|TRBV7-9|TRBD1
CASSFHRGPSYNEQFF
TGTGCCAGCAGCTTTCACAGGGGCCCCTCCTACAATGAGCAGTTCTTC
>TRBJ2-7|-|TRBV13|TRBD2
CASSSGGLIYEQYF
TGTGCCAGCAGCTCGGGGGGACTGATTTACGAGCAGTACTTC
>TRBJ2-5|few|TRBV7-2|TRBD2
CASSPPQWTSGGETQYF
TGTGCCAGCAGCCCCCCACAATGGACTAGCGGGGGTGAGACCCAGTACTTC
>TRBJ1-5|-|TRBV2|-
CASTGAWDQPQHF
TGTGCCAGCACAGGTGCCTGGGATCAGCCCCAGCATTTT
>TRBJ2-5|-|TRBV5-4|-
CASSLSGFETQYF
TGTGCCAGCAGCTTGTCTGGCTTCGAGACCCAGTACTTC
>TRBJ1-1|-|TRBV15|-
CATSRDPGVTEAFF
TGTGCCACCAGCAGAGATCCCGGGGTTACTGAAGCTTTCTTT